The TCR beta chain under discussion was sequenced for a study of blood T cell repertoires in COVID-19. Study context: Acute and convalescent COVID-19 samples came from the United States, Italy and Spain. T cells, B-cell-depleted T cells, or PBMCs supplied cDNA or gDNA.

The CDR3 runs to 15 residues. V gave up 7 bases and J gave up 0 bases, with 13 bases separating them. Germline values: CDR1 SGDLS, CDR2 YYNGEE. Per the original data handling: Amplification of reference gene primers was used by the study to estimate nucleated cell counts. The data were produced by immunoSEQ multiplex PCR, yet TCRdb's version contains in-frame clones alone and is incomplete. The V and J calls and clone size were taken over from that table, and D and trimming were inferred from the DNA. The sample lists fewer than 110,000 clones, around 80% occurring once. The sequence derives from a man between 65 and 85 years old with acute or convalescent COVID-19. The chain employs TRBV9 and TRBJ2-2; a weak D match, TRBD2 (5 bases). The sample was peripheral blood. In DNA, the CDR3 is TGTGCCAGCGGGAGTAGCGATTCGAACACCGGGGAGCTGTTTTTT. Protein product: CASGSSDSNTGELFF.